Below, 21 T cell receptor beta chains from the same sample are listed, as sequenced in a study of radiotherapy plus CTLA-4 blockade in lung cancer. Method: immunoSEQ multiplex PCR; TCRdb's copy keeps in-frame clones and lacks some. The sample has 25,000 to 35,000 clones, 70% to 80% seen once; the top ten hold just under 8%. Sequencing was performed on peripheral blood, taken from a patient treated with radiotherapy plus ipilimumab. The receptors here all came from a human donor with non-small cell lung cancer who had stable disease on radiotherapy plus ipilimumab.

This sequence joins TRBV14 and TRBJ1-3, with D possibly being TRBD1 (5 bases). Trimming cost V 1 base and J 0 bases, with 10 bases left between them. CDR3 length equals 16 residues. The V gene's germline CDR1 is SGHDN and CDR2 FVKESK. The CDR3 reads CASSQVGGVSGNTIYF. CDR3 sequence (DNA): TGTGCCAGCAGCCAAGTGGGAGGGGTCTCTGGAAACACCATATATTTT.

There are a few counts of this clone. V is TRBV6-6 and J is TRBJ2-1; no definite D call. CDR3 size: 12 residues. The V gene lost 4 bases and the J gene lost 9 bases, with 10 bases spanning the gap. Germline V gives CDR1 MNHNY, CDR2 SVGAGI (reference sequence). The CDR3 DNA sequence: TGTGCCAGCAGTTGGGTAATTGGTGAGCAGTTCTTC. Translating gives CASSWVIGEQFF.

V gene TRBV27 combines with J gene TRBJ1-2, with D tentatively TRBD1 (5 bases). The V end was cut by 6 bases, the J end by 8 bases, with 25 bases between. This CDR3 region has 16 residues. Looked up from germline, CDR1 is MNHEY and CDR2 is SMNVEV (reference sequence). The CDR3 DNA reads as TGTGCCAGCAGCCCCAACCTCGGTAGTAGGGGAAGCGGCTACACCTTC. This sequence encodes CASSPNLGSRGSGYTF.

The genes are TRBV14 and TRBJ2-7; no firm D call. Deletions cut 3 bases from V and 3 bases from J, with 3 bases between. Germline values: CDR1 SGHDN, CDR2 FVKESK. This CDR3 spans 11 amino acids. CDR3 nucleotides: TGTGCCAGCAGCCAGAACTACGAGCAGTACTTC. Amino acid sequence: CASSQNYEQYF. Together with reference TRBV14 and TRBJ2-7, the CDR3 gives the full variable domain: EAGVTQFPSHSVIEKGQTVTLRCDPISGHDNLYWYRRVMGKEIKFLLHFVKESKQDESGMPNNRFLAERTGGTYSTLKVQPAELEDSGVYFCASSQNYEQYFGPGTRLTVT.

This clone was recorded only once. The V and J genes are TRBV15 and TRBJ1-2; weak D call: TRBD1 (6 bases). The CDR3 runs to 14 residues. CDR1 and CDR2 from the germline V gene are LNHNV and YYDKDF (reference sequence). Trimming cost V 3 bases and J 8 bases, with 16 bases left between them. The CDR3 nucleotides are TGTGCCACCAGCAGGAGGGGGGTAGTAAGAGGCTACACCTTC. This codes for CATSRRGVVRGYTF.

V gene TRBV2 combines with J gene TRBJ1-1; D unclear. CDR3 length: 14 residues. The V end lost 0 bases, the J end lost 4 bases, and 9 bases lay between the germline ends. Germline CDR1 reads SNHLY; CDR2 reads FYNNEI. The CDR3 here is CASSEALSGTEAFF. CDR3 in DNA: TGTGCCAGCAGTGAAGCGCTGTCAGGCACTGAAGCTTTCTTT. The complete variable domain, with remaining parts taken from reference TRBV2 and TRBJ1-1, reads EPEVTQTPSHQVTQMGQEVILRCVPISNHLYFYWYRQILGQKVEFLVSFYNNEISEKSEIFDDQFSVERPDGSNFTLKIRSTKLEDSAMYFCASSEALSGTEAFFGQGTRLTVV.

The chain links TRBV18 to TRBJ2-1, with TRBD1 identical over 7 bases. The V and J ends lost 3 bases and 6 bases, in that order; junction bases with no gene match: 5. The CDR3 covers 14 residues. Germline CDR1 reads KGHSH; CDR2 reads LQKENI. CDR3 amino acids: CASSPGQMPNEQFF. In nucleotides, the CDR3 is TGTGCCAGCTCACCGGGACAGATGCCCAATGAGCAGTTCTTC.

The CDR3 sequence is CASSPQGAKTQPQHF. DNA for the CDR3: TGTGCCAGCTCACCACAAGGGGCCAAGACTCAGCCCCAGCATTTT. The chain uses TRBV18 and TRBJ1-5, with D maybe TRBD1 (5 bases). The CDR3 length is 15 residues. V gave up 1 base and J gave up 6 bases, with 13 bases separating them. Germline V gives CDR1 KGHSH, CDR2 LQKENI.

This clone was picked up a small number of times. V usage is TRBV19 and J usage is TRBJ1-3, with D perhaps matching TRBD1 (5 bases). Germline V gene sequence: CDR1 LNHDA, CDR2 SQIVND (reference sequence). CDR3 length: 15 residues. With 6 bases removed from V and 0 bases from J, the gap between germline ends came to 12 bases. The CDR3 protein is CASRIDRRSGNTIYF. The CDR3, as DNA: TGTGCCAGTAGGATCGACAGACGCTCTGGAAACACCATATATTTT.

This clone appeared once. The chain's CDR3 is CASSQAPLSRYEQYV. As DNA, the CDR3 is TGCGCCAGCAGCCAAGCCCCCCTATCCAGGTACGAGCAGTACGTC. The rearrangement uses TRBV4-1 and TRBJ2-7; the D is unclear. CDR1 and CDR2 from the germline V gene are MGHRA and YSYEKL. Deletions cut 1 base from V and 4 bases from J, with 14 bases between. The CDR3 loop spans 15 amino acids.

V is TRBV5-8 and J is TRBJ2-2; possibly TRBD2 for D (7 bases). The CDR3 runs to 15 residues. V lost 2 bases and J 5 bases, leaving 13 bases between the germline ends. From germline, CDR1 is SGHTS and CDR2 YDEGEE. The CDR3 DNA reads TGTGCCAGCAGCTTTGGGGGGGGCCCTACCGGGGAGCTGTTTTTT. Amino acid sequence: CASSFGGGPTGELFF.

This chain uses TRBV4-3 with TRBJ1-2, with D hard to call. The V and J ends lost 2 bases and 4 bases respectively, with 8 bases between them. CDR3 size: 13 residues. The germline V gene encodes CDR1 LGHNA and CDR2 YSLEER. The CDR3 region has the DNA TGCGCCAGCAGCCAATTTGAAGGCTATGGCTACACCTTC. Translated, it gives CASSQFEGYGYTF.

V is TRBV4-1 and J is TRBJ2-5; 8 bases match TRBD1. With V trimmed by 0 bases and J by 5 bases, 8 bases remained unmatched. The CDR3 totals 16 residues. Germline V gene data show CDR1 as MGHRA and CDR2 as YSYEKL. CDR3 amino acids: CASSQETGGVAETQYF. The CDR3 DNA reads TGCGCCAGCAGCCAAGAAACAGGGGGAGTGGCTGAGACCCAGTACTTC.

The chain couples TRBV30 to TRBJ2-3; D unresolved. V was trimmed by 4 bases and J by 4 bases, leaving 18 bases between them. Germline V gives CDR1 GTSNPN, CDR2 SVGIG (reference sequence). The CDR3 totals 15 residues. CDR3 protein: CAWTSSPAGADTQYF. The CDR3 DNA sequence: TGTGCCTGGACGAGTTCCCCAGCTGGGGCAGATACGCAGTATTTT. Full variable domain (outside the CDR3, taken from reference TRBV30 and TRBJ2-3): SQTIHQWPATLVQPVGSPLSLECTVEGTSNPNLYWYRQAAGRGLQLLFYSVGIGQISSEVPQNLSASRPQDRQFILSSKKLLLSDSGFYLCAWTSSPAGADTQYFGPGTRLTVL.

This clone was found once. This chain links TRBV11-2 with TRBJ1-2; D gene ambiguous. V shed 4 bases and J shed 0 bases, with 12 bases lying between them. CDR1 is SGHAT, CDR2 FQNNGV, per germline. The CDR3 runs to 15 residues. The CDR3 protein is CASSSQAPANYGYTF. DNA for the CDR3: TGTGCCAGCAGCTCCCAGGCCCCGGCTAACTATGGCTACACCTTC. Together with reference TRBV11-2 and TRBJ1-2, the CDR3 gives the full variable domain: EAGVAQSPRYKIIEKRQSVAFWCNPISGHATLYWYQQILGQGPKLLIQFQNNGVVDDSQLPKDRFSAERLKGVDSTLKIQPAKLEDSAVYLCASSSQAPANYGYTFGSGTRLTVV.

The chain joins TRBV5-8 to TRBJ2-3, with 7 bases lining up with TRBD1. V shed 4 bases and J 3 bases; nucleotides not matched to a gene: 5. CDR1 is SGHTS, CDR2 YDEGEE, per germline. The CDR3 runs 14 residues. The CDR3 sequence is CASSTRQGTDTQYF. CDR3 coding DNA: TGTGCCAGCAGCACCAGACAGGGAACAGATACGCAGTATTTT.

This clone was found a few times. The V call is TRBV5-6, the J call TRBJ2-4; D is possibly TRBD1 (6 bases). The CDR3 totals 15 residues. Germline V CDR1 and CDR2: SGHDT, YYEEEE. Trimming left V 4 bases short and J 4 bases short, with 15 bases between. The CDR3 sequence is CASSDFRDIKNIQYF. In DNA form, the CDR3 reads TGTGCCAGCAGCGACTTCCGGGACATTAAAAACATTCAGTACTTC.

As DNA, the CDR3 is TGTGCCAGCAGCGTAGAGGGGCTCGCCACTGAAGCTTTCTTT. This encodes CASSVEGLATEAFF. V and J are TRBV9 and TRBJ1-1, with D possibly being TRBD1 (5 bases). Per germline, CDR1 SGDLS and CDR2 YYNGEE. The CDR3 is made up of 14 amino acids. The germline V and J ends were trimmed by 0 bases and 4 bases, with 10 bases remaining between them.

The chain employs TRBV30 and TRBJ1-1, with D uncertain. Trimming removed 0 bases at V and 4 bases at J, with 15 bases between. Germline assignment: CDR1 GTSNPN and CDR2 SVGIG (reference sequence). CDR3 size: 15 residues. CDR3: CAWSVRGILGTEAFF. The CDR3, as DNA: TGTGCCTGGAGTGTGAGAGGAATTCTGGGCACTGAAGCTTTCTTT. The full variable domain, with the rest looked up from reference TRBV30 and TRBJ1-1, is SQTIHQWPATLVQPVGSPLSLECTVEGTSNPNLYWYRQAAGRGLQLLFYSVGIGQISSEVPQNLSASRPQDRQFILSSKKLLLSDSGFYLCAWSVRGILGTEAFFGQGTRLTVV.

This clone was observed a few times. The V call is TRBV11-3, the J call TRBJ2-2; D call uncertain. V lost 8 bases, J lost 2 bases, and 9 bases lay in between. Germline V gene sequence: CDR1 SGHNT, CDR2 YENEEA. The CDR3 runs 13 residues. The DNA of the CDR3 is TGTGCCAGCGCGACAAAAAACACCGGGGAGCTGTTTTTT. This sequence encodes CASATKNTGELFF.

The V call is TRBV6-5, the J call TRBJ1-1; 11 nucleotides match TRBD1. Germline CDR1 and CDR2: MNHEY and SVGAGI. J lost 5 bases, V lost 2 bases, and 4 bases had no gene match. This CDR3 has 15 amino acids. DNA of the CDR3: TGTGCCAGCAGTTACGGGGGACAGGGGGTTACTGAAGCTTTCTTT. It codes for CASSYGGQGVTEAFF.